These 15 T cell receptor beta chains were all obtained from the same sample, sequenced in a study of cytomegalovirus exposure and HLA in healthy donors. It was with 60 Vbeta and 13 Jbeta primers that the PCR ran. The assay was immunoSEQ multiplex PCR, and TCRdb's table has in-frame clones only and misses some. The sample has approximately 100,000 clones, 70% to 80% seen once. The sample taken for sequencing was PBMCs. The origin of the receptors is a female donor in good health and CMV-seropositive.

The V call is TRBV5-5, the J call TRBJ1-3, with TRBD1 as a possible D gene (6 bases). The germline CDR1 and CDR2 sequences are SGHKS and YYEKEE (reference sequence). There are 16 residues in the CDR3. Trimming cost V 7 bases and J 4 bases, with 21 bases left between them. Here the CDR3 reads CASEPGALIYGNTIYF. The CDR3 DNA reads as TGTGCCAGCGAGCCAGGGGCCCTCATTTACGGAAACACCATATATTTT.

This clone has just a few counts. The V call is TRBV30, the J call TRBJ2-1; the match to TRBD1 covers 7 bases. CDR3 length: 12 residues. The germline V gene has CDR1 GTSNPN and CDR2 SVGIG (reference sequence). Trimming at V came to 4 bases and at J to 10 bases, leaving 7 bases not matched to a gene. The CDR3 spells CAWTGGPREQFF. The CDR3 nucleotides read TGTGCCTGGACAGGGGGACCAAGGGAGCAGTTCTTC.

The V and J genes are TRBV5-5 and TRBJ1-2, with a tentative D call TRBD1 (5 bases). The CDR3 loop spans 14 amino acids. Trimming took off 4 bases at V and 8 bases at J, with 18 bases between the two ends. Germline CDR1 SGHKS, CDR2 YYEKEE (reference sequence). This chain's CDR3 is CASSAAGGRGGYTF. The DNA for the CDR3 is TGTGCCAGCAGCGCCGCGGGGGGTCGTGGGGGCTACACCTTC.

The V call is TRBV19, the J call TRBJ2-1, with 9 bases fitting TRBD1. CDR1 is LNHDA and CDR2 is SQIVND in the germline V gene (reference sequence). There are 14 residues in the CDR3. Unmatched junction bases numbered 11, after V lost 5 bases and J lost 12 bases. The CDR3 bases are TGTGCCAGTAGTCCAGATGGAGGGGACAGGGCGCAGTTCTTC. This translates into CASSPDGGDRAQFF.

DNA of the CDR3: TGTGCCAGCAGCCTGCCCCCGGGCCGATCGGGGGAGACCCAGTACTTC. Protein sequence: CASSLPPGRSGETQYF. The chain combines TRBV5-6 with TRBJ2-5; D is perhaps TRBD2 (5 bases). This CDR3 region has 16 residues. Per germline, CDR1 SGHDT and CDR2 YYEEEE. V was trimmed by 4 bases and J by 5 bases, leaving 21 bases between them.

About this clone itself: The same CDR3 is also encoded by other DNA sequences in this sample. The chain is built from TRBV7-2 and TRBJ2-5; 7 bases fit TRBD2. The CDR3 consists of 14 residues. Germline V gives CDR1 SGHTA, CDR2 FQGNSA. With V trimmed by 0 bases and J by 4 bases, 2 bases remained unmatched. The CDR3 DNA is TGTGCCAGCAGCTTAGCGGGCGGGGGAGAGACCCAGTACTTC. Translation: CASSLAGGGETQYF. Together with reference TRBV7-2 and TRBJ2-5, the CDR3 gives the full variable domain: GAGVSQSPSNKVTEKGKDVELRCDPISGHTALYWYRQSLGQGLEFLIYFQGNSAPDKSGLPSDRFSAERTGGSVSTLTIQRTQQEDSAVYLCASSLAGGGETQYFGPGTRLLVL.

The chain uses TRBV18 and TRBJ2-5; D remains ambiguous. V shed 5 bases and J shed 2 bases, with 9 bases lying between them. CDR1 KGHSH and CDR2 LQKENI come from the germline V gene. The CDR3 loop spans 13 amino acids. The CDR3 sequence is CASSSTPQETQYF. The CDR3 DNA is TGTGCCAGCTCATCGACTCCACAAGAGACCCAGTACTTC. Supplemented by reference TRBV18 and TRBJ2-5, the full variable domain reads NAGVMQNPRHLVRRRGQEARLRCSPMKGHSHVYWYRQLPEEGLKFMVYLQKENIIDESGMPKERFSAEFPKEGPSILRIQQVVRGDSAAYFCASSSTPQETQYFGPGTRLLVL.

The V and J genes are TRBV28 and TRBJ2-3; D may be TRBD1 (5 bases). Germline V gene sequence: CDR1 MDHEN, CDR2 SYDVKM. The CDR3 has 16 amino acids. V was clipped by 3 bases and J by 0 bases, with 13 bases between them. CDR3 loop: CASSLSRASSTDTQYF. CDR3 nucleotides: TGTGCCAGCAGTTTGTCCAGGGCTTCTAGCACAGATACGCAGTATTTT.

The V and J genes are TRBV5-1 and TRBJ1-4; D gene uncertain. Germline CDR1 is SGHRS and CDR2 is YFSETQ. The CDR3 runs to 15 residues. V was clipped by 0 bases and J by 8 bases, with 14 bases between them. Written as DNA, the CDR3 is TGCGCCAGCAGCTTGGGGGCCTCTTATCGGGAAAAACTGTTTTTT. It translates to CASSLGASYREKLFF. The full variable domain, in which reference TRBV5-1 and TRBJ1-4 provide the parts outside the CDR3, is KAGVTQTPRYLIKTRGQQVTLSCSPISGHRSVSWYQQTPGQGLQFLFEYFSETQRNKGNFPGRFSGRQFSNSRSEMNVSTLELGDSALYLCASSLGASYREKLFFGSGTQLSVL.

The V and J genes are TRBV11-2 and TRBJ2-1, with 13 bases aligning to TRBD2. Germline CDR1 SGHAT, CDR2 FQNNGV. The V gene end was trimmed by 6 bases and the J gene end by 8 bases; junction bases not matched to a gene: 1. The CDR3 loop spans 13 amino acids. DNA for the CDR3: TGTGCCAGCAGACTAGCGGGGGGGCATGAGCAGTTCTTC. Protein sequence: CASRLAGGHEQFF. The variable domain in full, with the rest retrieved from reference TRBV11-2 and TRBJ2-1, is EAGVAQSPRYKIIEKRQSVAFWCNPISGHATLYWYQQILGQGPKLLIQFQNNGVVDDSQLPKDRFSAERLKGVDSTLKIQPAKLEDSAVYLCASRLAGGHEQFFGPGTRLTVL.

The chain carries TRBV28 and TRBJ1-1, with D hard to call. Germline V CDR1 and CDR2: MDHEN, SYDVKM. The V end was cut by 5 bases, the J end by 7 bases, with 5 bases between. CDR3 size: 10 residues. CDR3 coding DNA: TGTGCCAGCAGTCGCTATGAAGCTTTCTTT. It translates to CASSRYEAFF.

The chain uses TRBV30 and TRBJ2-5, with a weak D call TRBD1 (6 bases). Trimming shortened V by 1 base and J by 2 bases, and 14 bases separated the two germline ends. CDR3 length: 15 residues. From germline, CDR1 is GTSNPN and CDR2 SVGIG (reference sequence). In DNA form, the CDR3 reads TGTGCCTGGAGTGGACAGGACGTTTCACAAGAGACCCAGTACTTC. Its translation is CAWSGQDVSQETQYF.

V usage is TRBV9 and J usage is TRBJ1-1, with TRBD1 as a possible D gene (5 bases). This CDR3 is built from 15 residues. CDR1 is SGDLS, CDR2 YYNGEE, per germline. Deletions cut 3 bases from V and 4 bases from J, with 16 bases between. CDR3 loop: CASSATDTWGTEAFF. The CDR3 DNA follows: TGTGCCAGCAGCGCTACGGACACCTGGGGCACTGAAGCTTTCTTT.

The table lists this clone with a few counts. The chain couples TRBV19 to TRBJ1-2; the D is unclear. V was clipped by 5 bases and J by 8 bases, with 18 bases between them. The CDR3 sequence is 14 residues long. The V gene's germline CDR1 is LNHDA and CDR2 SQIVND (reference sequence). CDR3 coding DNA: TGTGCCAGTAGTCCCGGGGTTTCCCCAGAGGGCTACACCTTC. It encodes CASSPGVSPEGYTF.

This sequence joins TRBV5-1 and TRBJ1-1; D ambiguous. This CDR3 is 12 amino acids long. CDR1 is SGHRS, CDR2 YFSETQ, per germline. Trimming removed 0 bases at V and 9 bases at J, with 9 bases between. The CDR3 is CASSLDGNQAFF. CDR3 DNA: TGCGCCAGCAGCTTGGACGGTAATCAAGCTTTCTTT.